The 20 T cell receptor beta chains below all came from one sample that was sequenced in a study of shared clonotypes between healthy human individuals. TCRdb keeps only in-frame clones here, not all; method: immunoSEQ multiplex PCR. Among 1,400,000 or so clones listed, approximately 98.5% were seen once. The specimen was naive CD4+ T cells sorted from blood. Indicated subset: CD45RA+ positively selected. These receptors originate from a man aged 30 to 45 in good health.

A few counts support this clone. The rearrangement links TRBV6-5 to TRBJ1-2; the D gene is possibly TRBD1 (6 bases). The CDR3 is 13 amino acids. The germline CDR1 and CDR2 sequences are MNHEY and SVGAGI. Trimming took 7 bases from V and 6 from J, leaving 15 bases between them. In nucleotides, the CDR3 is TGTGCCAGCACCCCCCGACAGGCCCATGGCTACACCTTC. This sequence encodes CASTPRQAHGYTF.

The chain links TRBV18 to TRBJ2-1; D gene unclear. The V gene lost 5 bases and the J gene lost 4 bases, with 18 bases spanning the gap. CDR1 KGHSH and CDR2 LQKENI come from the germline V gene. The CDR3 extends over 16 amino acids. The CDR3 spells CASSTRPVTSYNEQFF. In DNA form, the CDR3 reads TGTGCCAGCTCAACCCGTCCCGTGACTTCATACAATGAGCAGTTCTTC.

Comments on this clone: The same CDR3 arises from other DNA sequences in this sample as well. The V gene is TRBV7-6, the J gene TRBJ2-1; TRBD2 agrees at 16 bases. The CDR3 has 15 amino acids. Germline V gene data show CDR1 as SGHVS and CDR2 as FNYEAQ. V lost 5 bases, J lost 7 bases, and 2 bases stayed unmatched. The CDR3: CASSLGLAGGNEQFF. Written as DNA, the CDR3 is TGTGCCAGCAGCCTGGGACTAGCGGGAGGGAATGAGCAGTTCTTC.

The chain carries TRBV28 and TRBJ2-7, with TRBD2 as a possible D gene (6 bases). The CDR3 totals 13 residues. V was shortened by 3 bases and J by 6 bases, with 12 bases between the two germline ends. CDR1 MDHEN and CDR2 SYDVKM come from the germline V gene. The CDR3: CASSFRRASEQYF. DNA for the CDR3: TGTGCCAGCAGTTTCAGGAGGGCCTCCGAGCAGTACTTC.

V and J are TRBV20-1 and TRBJ2-5, with 7 bases lining up with TRBD1. The V and J ends lost 7 bases and 5 bases, in that order; junction bases with no gene match: 4. The CDR3 is 11 amino acids. Germline V gives CDR1 DFQATT, CDR2 SNEGSKA (reference sequence). CDR3 in amino acids: CSGGQQETQYF. CDR3 bases: TGCAGTGGGGGACAGCAGGAGACCCAGTACTTC.

This chain's CDR3 is CASSLGLYTGELFF. CDR3 DNA: TGCGCCAGCAGCTTGGGACTTTACACCGGGGAGCTGTTTTTT. This chain connects TRBV5-1 to TRBJ2-2; D unresolved. The germline V and J ends were trimmed by 0 bases and 3 bases, with 6 bases remaining between them. Germline CDR1 reads SGHRS; CDR2 reads YFSETQ. The CDR3 length is 14 residues.

The V gene is TRBV6-6, the J gene TRBJ2-2; either TRBD1 or TRBD2 may supply D (5 bases each). This CDR3 comprises 16 residues. The germline V and J ends were trimmed by 9 bases and 0 bases, with 17 bases remaining between them. CDR1 and CDR2 from the germline V gene are MNHNY and SVGAGI (reference sequence). The CDR3 sequence: CASLPRDVTNTGELFF. CDR3 coding DNA: TGTGCCAGTTTACCCCGGGACGTAACGAACACCGGGGAGCTGTTTTTT.

The chain joins TRBV6-1 to TRBJ2-7, with 8 bases matching TRBD1. This CDR3 spans 13 amino acids. V was clipped by 10 bases and J by 2 bases; unmatched bases: 7. The V gene's germline CDR1 is MNHNS and CDR2 SASEGT. CDR3 coding DNA: TGTGCCATCAATCAGGGGGCCGCCTACGAGCAGTACTTC. As protein: CAINQGAAYEQYF.

The chain links TRBV7-6 to TRBJ1-2, with D maybe TRBD1 (6 bases). Trimming stripped 5 bases from V and 5 bases from J, with 12 bases between. CDR3 length equals 13 residues. Germline-derived CDR1 and CDR2 are SGHVS and FNYEAQ. CDR3 residues: CASSREGGYGYTF. The CDR3 region has the DNA TGTGCCAGCAGCCGGGAGGGGGGATATGGCTACACCTTC.

The chain links TRBV2 to TRBJ2-2; unclear D gene. V lost 11 bases, J lost 0 bases, and 13 bases lay in between. Germline assignment: CDR1 SNHLY and CDR2 FYNNEI. The CDR3 totals 14 residues. In DNA, the CDR3 is TGTGCCTCCCGAGCTACTGCGAACACCGGGGAGCTGTTTTTT. It is translated as CASRATANTGELFF.

The V and J genes are TRBV5-1 and TRBJ1-5; 8 positions agree with TRBD1. The CDR3 covers 15 residues. Germline trimming cut 0 bases from V and 4 bases from J; bases unmatched to any gene: 3. Per the germline V gene, CDR1 is SGHRS and CDR2 is YFSETQ. The CDR3 nucleotides are TGCGCCAGCAGCTTGGGGACAGGGACTAATCAGCCCCAGCATTTT. The encoded protein is CASSLGTGTNQPQHF.

This clone was seen a handful of times. The V gene is TRBV29-1, the J gene TRBJ1-5, with TRBD1 as a possible D gene (6 bases). Germline V gene sequence: CDR1 SQVTM, CDR2 ANQGSEA. The CDR3 runs to 13 residues. V shed 4 bases and J shed 6 bases, with 13 bases lying between them. CDR3 sequence (DNA): TGCAGCGTTGCAGCAGGGGTTCGTCAGCCCCAGCATTTT. Translation: CSVAAGVRQPQHF. Using reference TRBV29-1 and TRBJ1-5 for the parts outside the CDR3, the full variable domain is SAVISQKPSRDICQRGTSLTIQCQVDSQVTMMFWYRQQPGQSLTLIATANQGSEATYESGFVIDKFPISRPNLTFSTLTVSNMSPEDSSIYLCSVAAGVRQPQHFGDGTRLSIL.

This chain connects TRBV18 to TRBJ1-5; D may be TRBD1 (5 bases). CDR1 is KGHSH and CDR2 is LQKENI in the germline V gene. Trimming shortened V by 3 bases and J by 4 bases, and 7 bases separated the two germline ends. The CDR3 is 13 residues long. CDR3 sequence (DNA): TGTGCCAGCTCACCGGGACTAAATCAGCCCCAGCATTTT. Translating gives CASSPGLNQPQHF. Complete variable domain (other parts from reference TRBV18 and TRBJ1-5): NAGVMQNPRHLVRRRGQEARLRCSPMKGHSHVYWYRQLPEEGLKFMVYLQKENIIDESGMPKERFSAEFPKEGPSILRIQQVVRGDSAAYFCASSPGLNQPQHFGDGTRLSIL.

This clone was seen more than once but under ten times. The chain links TRBV29-1 to TRBJ2-3; perhaps D is TRBD1 or TRBD2 (5 bases each). Trimming cost V 1 base and J 0 bases, with 11 bases left between them. This CDR3 has 15 amino acids. Germline loops: CDR1 SQVTM, CDR2 ANQGSEA. The CDR3 spells CSVEGDGPSTDTQYF. CDR3 DNA sequence: TGCAGCGTTGAAGGGGACGGACCTAGCACAGATACGCAGTATTTT.

V usage is TRBV7-9 and J usage is TRBJ2-1, with D perhaps being TRBD1 or TRBD2 (5 bases each). Germline V CDR1 and CDR2: SEHNR, FQNEAQ (reference sequence). Trimming pared 5 bases from V and 6 bases from J, leaving 20 bases between. The CDR3 sequence is 16 residues long. The CDR3 spells CASSPSWGSASNEQFF. The CDR3 nucleotides are TGTGCCAGCAGCCCATCCTGGGGGTCGGCGTCCAATGAGCAGTTCTTC.

The table lists this clone with a count of one. The gene calls are TRBV29-1 and TRBJ1-1; maybe TRBD1 (6 bases). The germline V gene encodes CDR1 SQVTM and CDR2 ANQGSEA. CDR3 length: 13 amino acids. V shed 6 bases and J shed 3 bases, with 14 bases lying between them. The CDR3: CSVDLDRYTEAFF. CDR3 sequence (DNA): TGCAGCGTCGACCTGGACAGATACACTGAAGCTTTCTTT.

The chain combines TRBV21-1 with TRBJ1-5; no check of the table's D call, TRBD1, against the DNA was made. TRBV21-1 is an annotated pseudogene. The CDR3 sequence is 18 residues long. CDR3 loop: CASSKAPADRGSNQPQHF. As DNA, the CDR3 is TGTGCCAGCAGCAAAGCGCCTGCGGACAGGGGATCGAATCAGCCCCAGCATTTT.

In regard to this clone: At the DNA level, this CDR3 is encoded by other sequences in the same sample as well. The genes are TRBV2 and TRBJ2-5; D not certain. Between the trimmed V and J ends, which lost 4 bases and 0 bases, there was a span of 6 bases. The CDR3 contains 13 residues. Germline CDR1 reads SNHLY; CDR2 reads FYNNEI. The CDR3 is CASSAEYQETQYF. The CDR3 DNA is TGTGCCAGCAGTGCAGAGTACCAAGAGACCCAGTACTTC.

CDR3 DNA: TGTGCCAGCAGCTTTGAAGCGATCAATGAGCAGTTCTTC. Its protein is CASSFEAINEQFF. The J gene is TRBJ2-1, the V gene TRBV5-4; no clear D gene. The CDR3 runs to 13 residues. Trimming cost V 2 bases and J 6 bases, with 9 bases left between them. Germline loops: CDR1 SGHNT, CDR2 YYREEE (reference sequence).

V gene TRBV11-3 combines with J gene TRBJ2-3, with D unresolved. The germline gives CDR1 SGHNT, CDR2 YENEEA. This CDR3 is 15 amino acids long. The ends were cut back, 1 base at V and 12 bases at J, with 20 bases in the middle. The CDR3 loop is CASSLGVSGGKVQYF. DNA for the CDR3: TGTGCCAGCAGCTTAGGAGTCTCTGGTGGGAAGGTCCAGTATTTT.